Given below is one T cell receptor (beta chain) in context. The data stem from a study of blood T cell repertoires in COVID-19. Study as a whole: PBMCs, B-cell-depleted T cells, or T cells were the source of the cDNA or gDNA that made up the material.

This CDR3 comprises 13 residues. Germline V gene sequence: CDR1 SEHNR, CDR2 FQNEAQ (reference sequence). With 1 base removed from V and 7 bases from J, the gap between germline ends came to 10 bases. Clones were sequenced by immunoSEQ multiplex PCR, and TCRdb holds only the in-frame ones, with some missing. Here the sample spans roughly 150,000 clones, more than 75% being singletons. This chain links TRBV7-9 with TRBJ2-5; tentative D call: TRBD2 (6 bases). This sequence was found in a woman aged 45-65 years with acute or convalescent COVID-19. The sample consisted of peripheral blood. The CDR3 sequence is CASSLGQGGTQYF. CDR3 coding DNA: TGTGCCAGCAGCTTAGGCCAGGGAGGGACCCAGTACTTC. Supplemented by reference TRBV7-9 and TRBJ2-5, the full variable domain reads DTGVSQNPRHKITKRGQNVTFRCDPISEHNRLYWYRQTLGQGPEFLTYFQNEAQLEKSRLLSDRFSAERPKGSFSTLEIQRTEQGDSAMYLCASSLGQGGTQYFGPGTRLLVL.